A selection of T cell receptor beta chains follows, all from one sample in a study of T cell responses to AZD1222 COVID-19 vaccine. Repertoires were generated with immunoSEQ multiplex PCR, while TCRdb's copy carries only in-frame clones and drops some. The sample records roughly 110,000 clones, about nine tenths being singletons. The sample consisted of peripheral blood, taken on day 0 of AZD1222 vaccination. The receptors were sampled from an adult in good health. Each CDR3 is given with its conserved first and last residue. A D gene is named only where the DNA matches it firmly. Some rows have no size entry. The others give once, few or many, or a class for an expanded clone.

v_gene: TRBV18; d_gene: TRBD1; abundance: .; j_gene: TRBJ2-3; len: 14; CDR3nt: TGTGCCAGCTCACCTCGAGGGGGCGCAGATACGCAGTATTTT; CDR3aa: CASSPRGGADTQYF
v_gene: TRBV6-4; d_gene: TRBD1; abundance: .; j_gene: TRBJ1-1; len: 15; CDR3nt: TGTGCCAGCAGTGCCAGCCCCGGGACAGGGGGCATAGCTTTCTTT; CDR3aa: CASSASPGTGGIAFF
v_gene: TRBV7-6; d_gene: TRBD2; abundance: .; j_gene: TRBJ2-5; len: 17; CDR3nt: TGTGCCAGCAGCATCCGGACTAGCGGGGGGGTTCAAGAGACCCAGTACTTC; CDR3aa: CASSIRTSGGVQETQYF
v_gene: TRBV7-3; d_gene: TRBD1; abundance: .; j_gene: TRBJ1-3; len: 17; CDR3nt: TGTGCCAGCAGCTTAGGTCAAGGACAGGATACCGGAAACACCATATATTTT; CDR3aa: CASSLGQGQDTGNTIYF
v_gene: TRBV24-1; d_gene: TRBD2; abundance: .; j_gene: TRBJ2-1; len: 18; CDR3nt: TGTGCCACCAGTGATCCATCTAGCGGGAGGGCCATTCGCAATGAGCAGTTCTTC; CDR3aa: CATSDPSSGRAIRNEQFF
v_gene: TRBV9; d_gene: TRBD2; abundance: few; j_gene: TRBJ2-1; len: 15; CDR3nt: TGTGCCAGCAGGTTAGCGGGAGGAACGTATGGCGAGCAGTTCTTC; CDR3aa: CASRLAGGTYGEQFF
v_gene: TRBV18; d_gene: .; abundance: .; j_gene: TRBJ2-7; len: 14; CDR3nt: TGTGCCAGCTCACGCGGGGAGAAGGACTACGAGCAGTACTTC; CDR3aa: CASSRGEKDYEQYF
v_gene: TRBV6-2/TRBV6-3; d_gene: .; abundance: .; j_gene: TRBJ2-5; len: 11; CDR3nt: TGTGCCAGCAGTTACTGGGGGACCCAGTACTTC; CDR3aa: CASSYWGTQYF
v_gene: TRBV11-3; d_gene: TRBD2; abundance: .; j_gene: TRBJ2-2; len: 15; CDR3nt: TGTGCCAGCAGCCCACGGGAGGCGGACACCGGGGAGCTGTTTTTT; CDR3aa: CASSPREADTGELFF
v_gene: TRBV27; d_gene: .; abundance: .; j_gene: TRBJ1-5; len: 14; CDR3nt: TGTGCCAGCAGACAGGGAGCTAGCAATCAGCCCCAGCATTTT; CDR3aa: CASRQGASNQPQHF
v_gene: TRBV27; d_gene: TRBD1; abundance: .; j_gene: TRBJ2-7; len: 14; CDR3nt: TGTGCCAGCAGTTCCGGACAGGGGACCAGAGAGCAGTACTTC; CDR3aa: CASSSGQGTREQYF
v_gene: TRBV7-9; d_gene: .; abundance: few; j_gene: TRBJ2-1; len: 14; CDR3nt: TGTGCCAGCGGTATATTAGGAGGCATCAATGAGCAGTTCTTC; CDR3aa: CASGILGGINEQFF
v_gene: TRBV7-3; d_gene: TRBD1; abundance: once; j_gene: TRBJ1-6; len: 14; CDR3nt: TGTGCCAGCAGCTTAACGGGACAGAATTCACCCCTCCACTTT; CDR3aa: CASSLTGQNSPLHF
v_gene: TRBV7-6; d_gene: TRBD1; abundance: .; j_gene: TRBJ2-3; len: 19; CDR3nt: TGTGCCAGCAGCCGAGATTGGACAGGGGGCCGAGAAAGCACAGATACGCAGTATTTT; CDR3aa: CASSRDWTGGRESTDTQYF
v_gene: TRBV9; d_gene: .; abundance: .; j_gene: TRBJ2-7; len: 11; CDR3nt: TGTGCCAGCAGTGGGGACAACGAGCAGTACTTC; CDR3aa: CASSGDNEQYF
v_gene: TRBV7-9; d_gene: .; abundance: once; j_gene: TRBJ1-2; len: 18; CDR3nt: TGTGCCAGCAGCTTAGCGGGGGCTGGTAGGGAGACGCTGTATGGCTACACCTTC; CDR3aa: CASSLAGAGRETLYGYTF
v_gene: TRBV6-1; d_gene: TRBD1; abundance: .; j_gene: TRBJ1-2; len: 14; CDR3nt: TGTGCCAGCAGTAGGGACAGGGGAGGCTATGGCTACACCTTC; CDR3aa: CASSRDRGGYGYTF
v_gene: TRBV14; d_gene: .; abundance: .; j_gene: TRBJ2-7; len: 15; CDR3nt: TGTGCCAGCAGCCCGGGGACGTGGGGAATCTACGAGCAGTACTTC; CDR3aa: CASSPGTWGIYEQYF
v_gene: TRBV7-2; d_gene: .; abundance: .; j_gene: TRBJ1-3; len: 15; CDR3nt: TGTGCCAGCAGCTTAACCAGGGAGAGGGAAAACACCATATATTTT; CDR3aa: CASSLTRERENTIYF
v_gene: TRBV9; d_gene: TRBD2; abundance: .; j_gene: TRBJ2-3; len: 16; CDR3nt: TGTGCCAGCAGCGGAAGAAGCGGGAGGGTTACAGATACGCAGTATTTT; CDR3aa: CASSGRSGRVTDTQYF
v_gene: TRBV10-2; d_gene: .; abundance: .; j_gene: TRBJ2-6; len: 13; CDR3nt: TGCGCCAGCAGTGAGTTTGGGGCCAACGTCCTGACTTTC; CDR3aa: CASSEFGANVLTF
v_gene: TRBV7-8; d_gene: .; abundance: few; j_gene: TRBJ2-1; len: 11; CDR3nt: TGTGCCAGCAGCCCTGAGTATGAGCAGTTCTTC; CDR3aa: CASSPEYEQFF
v_gene: TRBV6-5; d_gene: .; abundance: few; j_gene: TRBJ2-1; len: 12; CDR3nt: TGTGCCAGCAGCTCAACAGCTAATGAGCAGTTCTTC; CDR3aa: CASSSTANEQFF
v_gene: TRBV14; d_gene: .; abundance: .; j_gene: TRBJ2-1; len: 16; CDR3nt: TGTGCCAGCAGCCAACTCACAGGAGGAAATTACAATGAGCAGTTCTTC; CDR3aa: CASSQLTGGNYNEQFF
v_gene: TRBV18; d_gene: TRBD1; abundance: .; j_gene: TRBJ1-4; len: 15; CDR3nt: TGTGCCAGCTCACCACTGGGACAGGGGAATGAAAAACTGTTTTTT; CDR3aa: CASSPLGQGNEKLFF
v_gene: TRBV19; d_gene: TRBD1; abundance: .; j_gene: TRBJ1-5; len: 14; CDR3nt: TGTGCCAGTAGTACGACAGGGGGGAAAACGGCCCAGCATTTT; CDR3aa: CASSTTGGKTAQHF
v_gene: TRBV5-1; d_gene: .; abundance: .; j_gene: TRBJ2-3; len: 16; CDR3nt: TGCGCCCTCAGGGGCGGGTCCAGGGGGGGCACAGATACGCAGTATTTT; CDR3aa: CALRGGSRGGTDTQYF
v_gene: TRBV10-1; d_gene: .; abundance: .; j_gene: TRBJ1-2; len: 13; CDR3nt: TGCGCACCCACAGGGTTAGCGAACTATGGCTACACCTTC; CDR3aa: CAPTGLANYGYTF
v_gene: TRBV7-9; d_gene: .; abundance: .; j_gene: TRBJ1-2; len: 16; CDR3nt: TGTGCCAGCAGCCCTCAGGACAGAATAACCAACTATGGCTACACCTTC; CDR3aa: CASSPQDRITNYGYTF
v_gene: TRBV5-4; d_gene: TRBD1; abundance: .; j_gene: TRBJ1-2; len: 17; CDR3nt: TGTGCCAGCAGCTTTCCCAACCGGGACAGGGACAACTATGGCTACACCTTC; CDR3aa: CASSFPNRDRDNYGYTF
v_gene: TRBV30; d_gene: .; abundance: .; j_gene: TRBJ1-2; len: 14; CDR3nt: TGTGCCTGGAGGGAGTCCCCCTCGAACTATGGCTACACCTTC; CDR3aa: CAWRESPSNYGYTF
v_gene: TRBV6-5; d_gene: .; abundance: .; j_gene: TRBJ2-2; len: 14; CDR3nt: TGTGCCATCCCGAGACCAGGCAACACCGGGGAGCTGTTTTTT; CDR3aa: CAIPRPGNTGELFF
v_gene: TRBV6-5; d_gene: .; abundance: .; j_gene: TRBJ1-2; len: 15; CDR3nt: TGTGCCAGCAGTTACTCCCGGGACGGAAGCTATGGCTACACCTTC; CDR3aa: CASSYSRDGSYGYTF
v_gene: TRBV4-3; d_gene: .; abundance: .; j_gene: TRBJ2-2; len: 17; CDR3nt: TGCGCCAGCAGCCAAGATGTGCCAGGGTGGAACACCGGGGAGCTGTTTTTT; CDR3aa: CASSQDVPGWNTGELFF
v_gene: TRBV3-1/TRBV3-2; d_gene: TRBD2; abundance: .; j_gene: TRBJ2-3; len: 16; CDR3nt: TGTGCCAGCAGCCCCCGGACTAGCGCCAGCACAGATACGCAGTATTTT; CDR3aa: CASSPRTSASTDTQYF
v_gene: TRBV11-2; d_gene: TRBD1; abundance: .; j_gene: TRBJ1-1; len: 13; CDR3nt: TGTGCCAGCAGCTCCGGCTGGGACAGTGAAGCTTTCTTT; CDR3aa: CASSSGWDSEAFF
v_gene: TRBV19; d_gene: .; abundance: .; j_gene: TRBJ1-1; len: 13; CDR3nt: TGTGCCAGTAGTATAAGGGGTTACACTGAAGCTTTCTTT; CDR3aa: CASSIRGYTEAFF